One T cell receptor (beta chain) is described in this entry. J gave up 2 bases and V 5 bases, and 4 bases lay outside the gene matches. The CDR3 is 15 residues long. Looked up from germline, CDR1 is SEHNR and CDR2 is FQNEAQ (reference sequence). This specimen belongs to a study of blood T cell repertoires in COVID-19. Study-wide background: COVID-19 samples collected from the United States, Italy and Spain covered acute and convalescent phases.

In the authors' workflow: How many nucleated cells were present was estimated from reference gene primer amplification. The assay was immunoSEQ multiplex PCR, and TCRdb's table has in-frame clones only and misses some. The D gene and trimming were derived from the DNA, and the V and J assignments and clone size from that table. The table includes about 250,000 clones, 84% detected once. The chain employs TRBV7-9 and TRBJ2-7; TRBD2 aligns across 12 bases. Sequencing was carried out using peripheral blood. The receptor was derived from a woman in her 40s who had recovered from COVID-19. CDR3 sequence: CASSRLAGGAYEQYF. DNA of the CDR3: TGTGCCAGCAGCCGTCTAGCGGGGGGGGCCTACGAGCAGTACTTC.